This T cell receptor beta chain came from a study of T cells after posttransplantation cyclophosphamide. Study findings and constraints: Tissue-infiltrating T cells from skin or gut overlapped little with blood T cells. TRB clonality was highly associated with recipient CMV seropositivity and reactivation.

On this clone itself: Its antigen is unknown.

Assay used: immunoSEQ multiplex PCR; TCRdb lists only in-frame clones, some missing. The sample contains approximately 18,000 clones, roughly 83% of which appear only once. Trimming took 1 base from V and 0 from J, leaving 12 bases between them. The CDR3 contains 16 residues. Germline CDR1 MNHNS, CDR2 SASEGT. The sequencing sample was made of memory CD4+ T cells sorted from blood. The sequence was obtained from a man aged 25 to 45 in good health and a related stem cell transplant donor. The V call is TRBV6-1, the J call TRBJ2-5; tentative D call: TRBD2 (5 bases). The CDR3 DNA is TGTGCCAGCAGTGAAGGCGCGAGGGATTACCAAGAGACCCAGTACTTC. Translation: CASSEGARDYQETQYF.